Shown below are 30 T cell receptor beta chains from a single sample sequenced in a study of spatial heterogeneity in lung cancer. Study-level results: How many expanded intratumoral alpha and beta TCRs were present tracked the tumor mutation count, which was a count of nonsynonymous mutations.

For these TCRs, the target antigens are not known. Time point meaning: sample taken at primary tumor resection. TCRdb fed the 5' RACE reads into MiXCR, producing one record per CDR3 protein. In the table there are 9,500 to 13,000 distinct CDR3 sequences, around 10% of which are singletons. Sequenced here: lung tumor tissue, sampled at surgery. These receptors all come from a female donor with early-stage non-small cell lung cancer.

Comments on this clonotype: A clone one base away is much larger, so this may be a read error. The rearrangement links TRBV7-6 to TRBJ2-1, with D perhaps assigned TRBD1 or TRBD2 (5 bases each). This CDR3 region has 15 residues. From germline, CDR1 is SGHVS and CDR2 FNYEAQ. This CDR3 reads CVSSLEGTGNNEQFF. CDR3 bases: TGTGTCAGCAGCTTAGAAGGGACGGGGAACAATGAGCAGTTCTTC.

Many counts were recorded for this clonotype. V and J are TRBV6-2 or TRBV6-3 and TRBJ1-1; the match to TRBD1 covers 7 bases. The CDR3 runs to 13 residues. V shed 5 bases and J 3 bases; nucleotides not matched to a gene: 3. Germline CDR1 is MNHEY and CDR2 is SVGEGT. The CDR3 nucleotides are TGTGCCAGCAGTCTACAGGGGTACACTGAAGCTTTCTTT. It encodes CASSLQGYTEAFF.

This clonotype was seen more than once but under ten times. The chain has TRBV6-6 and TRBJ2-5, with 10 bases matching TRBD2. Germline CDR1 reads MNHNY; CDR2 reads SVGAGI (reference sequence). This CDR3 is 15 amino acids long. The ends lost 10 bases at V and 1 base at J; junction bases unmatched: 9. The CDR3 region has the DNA TGTGCCACATGGGGTAGCGGGGGGCCCCAAGAGACCCAGTACTTC. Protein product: CATWGSGGPQETQYF.

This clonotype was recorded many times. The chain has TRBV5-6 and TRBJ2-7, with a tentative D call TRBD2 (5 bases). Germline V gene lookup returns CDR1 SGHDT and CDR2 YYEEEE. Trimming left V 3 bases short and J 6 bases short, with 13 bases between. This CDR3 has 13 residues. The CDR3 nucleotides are TGTGCCAGCAGCTCCCGGGGTGCGGCCGAGCAGTACTTC. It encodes CASSSRGAAEQYF.

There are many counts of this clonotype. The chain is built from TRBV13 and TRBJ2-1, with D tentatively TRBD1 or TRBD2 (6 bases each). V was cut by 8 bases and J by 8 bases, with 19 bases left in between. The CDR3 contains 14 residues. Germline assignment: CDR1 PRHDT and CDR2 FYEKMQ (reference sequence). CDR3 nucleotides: TGTGCCAGCCGGCGCCGGGGGCCTTTCCATGAGCAGTTCTTC. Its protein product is CASRRRGPFHEQFF.

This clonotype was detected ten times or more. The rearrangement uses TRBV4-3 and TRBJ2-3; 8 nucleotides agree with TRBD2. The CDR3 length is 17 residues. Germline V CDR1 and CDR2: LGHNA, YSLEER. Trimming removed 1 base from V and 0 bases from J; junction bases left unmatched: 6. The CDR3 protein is CASSQGRGLGSTDTQYF. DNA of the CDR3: TGCGCCAGCAGCCAAGGCCGGGGACTAGGAAGCACAGATACGCAGTATTTT.

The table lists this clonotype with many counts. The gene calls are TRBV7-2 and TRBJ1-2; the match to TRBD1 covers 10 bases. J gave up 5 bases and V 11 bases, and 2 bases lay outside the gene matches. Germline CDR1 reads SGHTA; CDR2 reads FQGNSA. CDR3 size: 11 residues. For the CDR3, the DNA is TGTGCCTCGGGACAGGGGTATGGCTACACCTTC. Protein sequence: CASGQGYGYTF.

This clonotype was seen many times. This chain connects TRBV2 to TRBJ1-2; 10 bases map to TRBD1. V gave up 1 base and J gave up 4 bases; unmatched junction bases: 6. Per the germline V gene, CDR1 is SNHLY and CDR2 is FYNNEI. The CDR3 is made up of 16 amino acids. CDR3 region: CASSEGGQGLGYGYTF. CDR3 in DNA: TGTGCCAGCAGTGAAGGGGGACAGGGGTTGGGCTATGGCTACACCTTC.

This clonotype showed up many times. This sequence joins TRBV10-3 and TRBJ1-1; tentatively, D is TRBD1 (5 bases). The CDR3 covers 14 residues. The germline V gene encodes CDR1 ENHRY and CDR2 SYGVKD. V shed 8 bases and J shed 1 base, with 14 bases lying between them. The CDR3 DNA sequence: TGTGCCATCCGGCCGGGACCGTCGAACACTGAAGCTTTCTTT. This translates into CAIRPGPSNTEAFF.

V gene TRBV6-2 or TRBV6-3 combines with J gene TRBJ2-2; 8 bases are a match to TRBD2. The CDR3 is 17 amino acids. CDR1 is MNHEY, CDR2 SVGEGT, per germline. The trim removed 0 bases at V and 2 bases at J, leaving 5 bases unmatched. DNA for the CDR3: TGTGCCAGCAGTTACTCGAGCAGCGGGGGCAACACCGGGGAGCTGTTTTTT. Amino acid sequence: CASSYSSSGGNTGELFF.

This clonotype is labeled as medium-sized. The CDR3 sequence: CASSMTSGSYEQYF. CDR3 in DNA: TGTGCCAGCAGCATGACTAGCGGGAGTTACGAGCAGTACTTC. The rearrangement uses TRBV7-6 and TRBJ2-7; TRBD2 matches 12 bases. The CDR3 runs 14 residues. Trimming cost V 5 bases and J 4 bases; bases outside gene matches: 3. Germline V gene data show CDR1 as SGHVS and CDR2 as FNYEAQ.

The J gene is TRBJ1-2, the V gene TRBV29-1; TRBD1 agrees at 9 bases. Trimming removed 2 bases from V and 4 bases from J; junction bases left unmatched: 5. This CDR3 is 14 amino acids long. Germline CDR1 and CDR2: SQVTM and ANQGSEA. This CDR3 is CSVEKGQGSYGYTF. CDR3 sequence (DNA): TGCAGCGTTGAAAAGGGACAGGGAAGCTATGGCTACACCTTC.

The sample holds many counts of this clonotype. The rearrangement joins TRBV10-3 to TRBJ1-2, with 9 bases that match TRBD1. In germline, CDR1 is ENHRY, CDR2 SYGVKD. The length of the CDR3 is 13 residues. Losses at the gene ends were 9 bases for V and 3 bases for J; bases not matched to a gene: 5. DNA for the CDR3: TGTGCCATGCAACAGGGGGCGGACTATGGCTACACCTTC. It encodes CAMQQGADYGYTF.

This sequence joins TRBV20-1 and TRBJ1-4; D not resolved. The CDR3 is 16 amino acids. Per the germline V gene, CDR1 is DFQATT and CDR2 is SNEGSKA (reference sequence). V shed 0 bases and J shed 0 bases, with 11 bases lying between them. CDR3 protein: CSARDKTNATNEKLFF. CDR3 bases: TGCAGTGCTAGAGATAAGACAAACGCAACTAATGAAAAACTGTTTTTT.

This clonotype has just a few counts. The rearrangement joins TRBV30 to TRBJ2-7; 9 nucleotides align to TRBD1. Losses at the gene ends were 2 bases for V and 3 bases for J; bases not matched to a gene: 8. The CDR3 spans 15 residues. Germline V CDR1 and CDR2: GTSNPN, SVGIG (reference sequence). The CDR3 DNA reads TGTGCCTGGAGTTATGGGGACAGGGAAAGCTACGAGCAGTACTTC. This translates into CAWSYGDRESYEQYF.

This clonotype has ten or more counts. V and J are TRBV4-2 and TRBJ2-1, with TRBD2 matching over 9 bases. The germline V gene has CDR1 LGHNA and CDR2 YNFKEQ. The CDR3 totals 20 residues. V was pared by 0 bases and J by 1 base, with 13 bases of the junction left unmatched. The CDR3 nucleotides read TGTGCCAGCAGCCAAGATCGGGGATGGGTAGCGGGGGTGTCCTACAATGAGCAGTTCTTC. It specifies CASSQDRGWVAGVSYNEQFF.

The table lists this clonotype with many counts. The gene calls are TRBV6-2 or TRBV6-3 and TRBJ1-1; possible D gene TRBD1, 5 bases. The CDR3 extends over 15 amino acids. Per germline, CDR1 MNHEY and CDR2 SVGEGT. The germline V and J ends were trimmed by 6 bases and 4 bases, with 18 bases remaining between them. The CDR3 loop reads CASSRRGLAVTEAFF. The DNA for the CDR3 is TGTGCCAGCAGCCGGAGGGGTCTCGCGGTCACTGAAGCTTTCTTT.

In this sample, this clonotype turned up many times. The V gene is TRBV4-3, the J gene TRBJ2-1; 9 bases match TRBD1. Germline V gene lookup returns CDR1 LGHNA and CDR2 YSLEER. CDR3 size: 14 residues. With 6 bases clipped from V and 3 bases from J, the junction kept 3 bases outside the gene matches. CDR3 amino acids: CASRKDRGYNEQFF. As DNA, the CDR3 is TGCGCCAGCAGGAAGGACAGGGGCTACAATGAGCAGTTCTTC.

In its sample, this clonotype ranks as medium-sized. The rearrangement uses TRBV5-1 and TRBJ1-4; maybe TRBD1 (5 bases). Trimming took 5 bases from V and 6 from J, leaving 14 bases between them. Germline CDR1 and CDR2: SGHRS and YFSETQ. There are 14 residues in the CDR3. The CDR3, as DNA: TGCGCCAGCAGACAGGACACTGGATATGAAAAACTGTTTTTT. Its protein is CASRQDTGYEKLFF.

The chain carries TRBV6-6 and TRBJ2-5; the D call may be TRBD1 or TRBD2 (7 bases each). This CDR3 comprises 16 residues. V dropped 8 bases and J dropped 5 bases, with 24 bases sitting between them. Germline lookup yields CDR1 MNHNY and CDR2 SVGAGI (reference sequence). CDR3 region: CASAPAGSGGAETQYF. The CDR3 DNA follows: TGTGCCAGCGCTCCCGCGGGGTCAGGGGGGGCGGAGACCCAGTACTTC.

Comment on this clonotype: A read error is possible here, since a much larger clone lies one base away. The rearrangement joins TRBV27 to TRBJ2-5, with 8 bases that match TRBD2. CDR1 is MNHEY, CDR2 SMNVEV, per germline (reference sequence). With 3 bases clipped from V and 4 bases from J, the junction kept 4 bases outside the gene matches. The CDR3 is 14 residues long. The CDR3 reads CASSFDGRAETQYF. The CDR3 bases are TGTGCCAGCAGTTTTGACGGGAGGGCAGAGACCCAGTACTTC.

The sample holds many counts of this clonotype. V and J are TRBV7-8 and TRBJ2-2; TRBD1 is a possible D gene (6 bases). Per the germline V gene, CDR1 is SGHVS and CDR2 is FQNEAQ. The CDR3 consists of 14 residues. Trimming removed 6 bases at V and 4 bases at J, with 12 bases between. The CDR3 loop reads CASRAGASTGELFF. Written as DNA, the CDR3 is TGTGCCAGCAGGGCAGGGGCGAGCACCGGGGAGCTGTTTTTT.

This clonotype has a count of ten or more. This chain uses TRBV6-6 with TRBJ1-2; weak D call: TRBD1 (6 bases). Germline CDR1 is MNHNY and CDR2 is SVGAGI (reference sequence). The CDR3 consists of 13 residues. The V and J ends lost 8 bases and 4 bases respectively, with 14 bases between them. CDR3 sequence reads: CASVPGEGYGYTF. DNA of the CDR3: TGTGCCAGCGTTCCAGGGGAGGGCTATGGCTACACCTTC.

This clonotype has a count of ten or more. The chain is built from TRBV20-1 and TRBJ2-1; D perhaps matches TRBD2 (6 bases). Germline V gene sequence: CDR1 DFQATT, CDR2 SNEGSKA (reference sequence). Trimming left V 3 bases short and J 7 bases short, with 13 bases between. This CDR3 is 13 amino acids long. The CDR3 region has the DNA TGCAGTGCTAGGGGGGTAGCGGTAAATGAGCAGTTCTTC. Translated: CSARGVAVNEQFF.

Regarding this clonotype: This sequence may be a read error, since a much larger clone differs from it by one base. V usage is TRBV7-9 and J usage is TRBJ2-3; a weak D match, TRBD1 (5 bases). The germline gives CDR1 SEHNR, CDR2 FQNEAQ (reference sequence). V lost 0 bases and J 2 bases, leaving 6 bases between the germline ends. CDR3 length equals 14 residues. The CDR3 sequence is CASSLATDTDTQYF. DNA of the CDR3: TGTGCCAGCAGCTTAGCGACAGACACAGATACGCAGTATTTT.

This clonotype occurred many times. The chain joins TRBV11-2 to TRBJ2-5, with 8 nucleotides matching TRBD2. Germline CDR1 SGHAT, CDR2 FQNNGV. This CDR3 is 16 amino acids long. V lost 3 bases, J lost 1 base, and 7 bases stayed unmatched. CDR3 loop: CASSFSGGGLQETQYF. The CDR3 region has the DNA TGTGCCAGCAGCTTTTCTGGCGGGGGGCTCCAAGAGACCCAGTACTTC.

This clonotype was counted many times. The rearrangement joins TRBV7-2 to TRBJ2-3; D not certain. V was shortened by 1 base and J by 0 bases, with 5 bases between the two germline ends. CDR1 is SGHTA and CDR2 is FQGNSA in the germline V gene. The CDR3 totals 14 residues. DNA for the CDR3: TGTGCCAGCAGCTTAGATGCTAGCACAGATACGCAGTATTTT. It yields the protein CASSLDASTDTQYF.

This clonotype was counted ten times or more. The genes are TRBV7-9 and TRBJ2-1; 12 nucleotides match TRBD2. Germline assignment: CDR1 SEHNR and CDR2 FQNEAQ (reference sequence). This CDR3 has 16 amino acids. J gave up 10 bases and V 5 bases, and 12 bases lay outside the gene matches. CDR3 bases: TGTGCCAGCAGCCCCGGGACTAGCGGGTCCCTCAAGGAGCAGTTCTTC. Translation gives CASSPGTSGSLKEQFF.

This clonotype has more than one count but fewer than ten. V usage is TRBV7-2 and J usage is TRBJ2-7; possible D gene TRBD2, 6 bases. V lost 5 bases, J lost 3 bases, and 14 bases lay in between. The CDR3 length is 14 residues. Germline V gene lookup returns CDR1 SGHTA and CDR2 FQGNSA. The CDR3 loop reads CASSLRAAGYEQYF. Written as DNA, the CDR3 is TGTGCCAGCAGCCTCCGGGCAGCGGGCTACGAGCAGTACTTC.

The CDR3 bases are TGTGCCAGTAGGAGGGCGAACGGGGATGAGCAGTTCTTC. The encoded protein is CASRRANGDEQFF. The rearrangement links TRBV19 to TRBJ2-1; D possibly corresponds to TRBD2 (5 bases). CDR1 and CDR2 from the germline V gene are LNHDA and SQIVND (reference sequence). CDR3 length: 13 residues. V lost 6 bases, J lost 8 bases, and 14 bases lay in between. The full variable domain, completed using reference TRBV19 and TRBJ2-1, is DGGITQSPKYLFRKEGQNVTLSCEQNLNHDAMYWYRQDPGQGLRLIYYSQIVNDFQKGDIAEGYSVSREKKESFPLTVTSAQKNPTAFYLCASRRANGDEQFFGPGTRLTVL.